The 6 T cell receptor beta chains reported below all come from one sample, sequenced in a study of cytomegalovirus exposure and HLA in healthy donors (dated by TCRdb to 2016 to 2017). Libraries were prepared through the immunoSEQ multiplex PCR assay. For the multiplex PCR, a mixture combining 60 forward primers for TCR Vbeta segments and 13 reverse primers for TCR Jbeta segments was used. Held by TCRdb, this immuneACCESS table contains in-frame sequences only and omits some clones. Under half of the omission traces to an unresolved V gene where checked; the cause of the rest is unknown. The table of this sample itemizes around 100,000 clones. The ten largest make up around 7% of the sample. The sequenced material came from PBMCs. The origin of the receptors is a man aged 35 to 55 in good health and CMV-seropositive.

The V gene is TRBV9, the J gene TRBJ1-2; 7 bases fit TRBD1. There are 16 residues in the CDR3. V lost 0 bases to trimming and J lost 0 bases; unmatched junction nucleotides: 5. Germline V gene lookup returns CDR1 SGDLS and CDR2 YYNGEE. The chain's CDR3 is CASSVGQGTSNYGYTF. The CDR3, as DNA: TGTGCCAGCAGCGTAGGACAGGGTACCTCTAACTATGGCTACACCTTC.

The chain joins TRBV25-1 to TRBJ1-2; no clear D. Trimming stripped 4 bases from V and 2 bases from J, with 11 bases between. This CDR3 region has 14 residues. In germline, CDR1 is MGHDK, CDR2 SYGVNS. The CDR3 here is CASSAHIPNYGYTF. CDR3 sequence (DNA): TGTGCCAGCAGTGCGCACATACCCAACTATGGCTACACCTTC.

The chain has TRBV27 and TRBJ2-7, with D tentatively TRBD1 (5 bases). CDR3 length equals 15 residues. Per the germline V gene, CDR1 is MNHEY and CDR2 is SMNVEV (reference sequence). The V end lost 3 bases, the J end lost 4 bases, and 16 bases lay between the germline ends. CDR3 in amino acids: CASSLGQGRVYEQYF. DNA of the CDR3: TGTGCCAGCAGTTTGGGGCAGGGCAGGGTGTACGAGCAGTACTTC.

The rearrangement links TRBV4-1 to TRBJ2-2; 10 bases map to TRBD2. The CDR3 is made up of 16 amino acids. CDR1 MGHRA and CDR2 YSYEKL come from the germline V gene. V dropped 8 bases and J dropped 6; count of bases not matched to a gene: 12. CDR3 residues: CASRLFLAGVSGELFF. CDR3 DNA sequence: TGCGCCAGCCGCCTTTTCCTAGCGGGAGTATCCGGGGAGCTGTTTTTT.

J is TRBJ2-5 and V is TRBV29-1; TRBD1 agrees at 9 bases. The germline gives CDR1 SQVTM, CDR2 ANQGSEA. The CDR3 has 14 amino acids. With V trimmed by 7 bases and J by 0 bases, 6 bases remained unmatched. CDR3 in DNA: TGCAGCGCGTGGACAGGGGAGTACCAAGAGACCCAGTACTTC. This codes for CSAWTGEYQETQYF.

The V call is TRBV6-6, the J call TRBJ1-2; D is unclear. This CDR3 comprises 13 residues. Deletions cut 7 bases from V and 3 bases from J, with 12 bases between. Per germline, CDR1 MNHNY and CDR2 SVGAGI (reference sequence). Here the CDR3 reads CASTTQKDYGYTF. CDR3 coding DNA: TGTGCCAGCACTACACAGAAGGACTATGGCTACACCTTC.